These T cell receptor beta chains were read from a single sample in a study of blood T cells in healthy people across ages. Each CDR3 protein is one row after TCRdb ran MiXCR on the 5' RACE reads. The sample yields more than 650,000 distinct CDR3 sequences, 20% to 25% seen once. The sample consisted of blood. The receptor set was obtained from a man in his 70s in good health. Both conserved end residues are part of each CDR3. D genes are given only for firm matches. Clone size is not always given. Where it is, it says once, few, many or a class for expanded clones.

CDR3 length: 13; D gene: -; clone size: -; V gene: TRBV29-1; J gene: TRBJ1-1; CDR3 DNA: TGCAGCGTTGAAAAAGGGTGGAACACTGAAGCTTTCTTT; CDR3 protein: CSVEKGWNTEAFF
CDR3 length: 12; D gene: -; clone size: -; V gene: TRBV12-3/TRBV12-4; J gene: TRBJ2-1; CDR3 DNA: TGTGCCAGCAGTTTATGGGAGAATGAGCAGTTCTTC; CDR3 protein: CASSLWENEQFF
CDR3 length: 14; D gene: TRBD1; clone size: few; V gene: TRBV7-8; J gene: TRBJ1-2; CDR3 DNA: TGTGCCAGCAGCATTAGCGGGACAGGGGGGGGCTACACCTTC; CDR3 protein: CASSISGTGGGYTF
CDR3 length: 16; D gene: TRBD2; clone size: -; V gene: TRBV6-6; J gene: TRBJ2-1; CDR3 DNA: TGTGCCAGCAGTTACGGGGGGTCGGGGGGAAACAATGAGCAGTTCTTC; CDR3 protein: CASSYGGSGGNNEQFF
CDR3 length: 15; D gene: -; clone size: few; V gene: TRBV5-1; J gene: TRBJ2-3; CDR3 DNA: TGCGCCAGCAGCTTGGAAAGTTCTAGCACAGATACGCAGTATTTT; CDR3 protein: CASSLESSSTDTQYF
CDR3 length: 14; D gene: -; clone size: -; V gene: TRBV5-6; J gene: TRBJ2-1; CDR3 DNA: TGTGCCAGCAGCTTCACTAACAGGGTTCGGGAGCAGTTCTTC; CDR3 protein: CASSFTNRVREQFF
CDR3 length: 13; D gene: -; clone size: -; V gene: TRBV7-8; J gene: TRBJ2-7; CDR3 DNA: TGTGCCAGCAGCCGGGTGGTTGAGTACGAGCAGTACTTC; CDR3 protein: CASSRVVEYEQYF
CDR3 length: 17; D gene: TRBD2; clone size: -; V gene: TRBV12-3/TRBV12-4; J gene: TRBJ2-1; CDR3 DNA: TGTGCCAGCAGTTTAGCTAGCGGGAGGCTCCGGTGGAATGAGCAGTTCTTC; CDR3 protein: CASSLASGRLRWNEQFF
CDR3 length: 12; D gene: -; clone size: many; V gene: TRBV6-6; J gene: TRBJ1-2; CDR3 DNA: TGTGCCAGCACTAGGGACACTTATGGCTACACCTTC; CDR3 protein: CASTRDTYGYTF
CDR3 length: 13; D gene: TRBD1; clone size: -; V gene: TRBV12-3/TRBV12-4; J gene: TRBJ1-2; CDR3 DNA: TGTGCCAGCAGTATACAGGGGGGCTATGGCTACACCTTC; CDR3 protein: CASSIQGGYGYTF
CDR3 length: 15; D gene: TRBD1; clone size: -; V gene: TRBV24-1; J gene: TRBJ2-1; CDR3 DNA: TGTGCCACCAGTGATACCGGGACAGGGGGCAATGAGCAGTTCTTC; CDR3 protein: CATSDTGTGGNEQFF
CDR3 length: 15; D gene: TRBD1; clone size: -; V gene: TRBV20-1; J gene: TRBJ2-3; CDR3 DNA: TGCAGTGCTACCCAAGGGACAGTCAGCACAGATACGCAGTATTTT; CDR3 protein: CSATQGTVSTDTQYF
CDR3 length: 14; D gene: -; clone size: -; V gene: TRBV28; J gene: TRBJ2-1; CDR3 DNA: TGTGCCAGCCGACTAGTGAGCACCTACAATGAGCAGTTCTTC; CDR3 protein: CASRLVSTYNEQFF
CDR3 length: 15; D gene: -; clone size: few; V gene: TRBV20-1; J gene: TRBJ1-2; CDR3 DNA: TGCAGTGCTGGGGACAATACGGCAGGGCCGGGGGGCTACACCTTC; CDR3 protein: CSAGDNTAGPGGYTF
CDR3 length: 13; D gene: -; clone size: -; V gene: TRBV3-1; J gene: TRBJ1-1; CDR3 DNA: TGTGCCACTTCTGGGGGGGGCTACACTGAAGCTTTCTTT; CDR3 protein: CATSGGGYTEAFF
CDR3 length: 15; D gene: TRBD1; clone size: few; V gene: TRBV2; J gene: TRBJ1-4; CDR3 DNA: TGTGCCAGCAGTGAAGCGGGACAGGGCTTTGGAAAACTGTTTTTT; CDR3 protein: CASSEAGQGFGKLFF
CDR3 length: 15; D gene: TRBD2; clone size: once; V gene: TRBV29-1; J gene: TRBJ2-1; CDR3 DNA: TGCAGCGTTGAAGATCGGCGGACTAGGGCCGATGAGCAGTTCTTC; CDR3 protein: CSVEDRRTRADEQFF
CDR3 length: 14; D gene: -; clone size: few; V gene: TRBV27; J gene: TRBJ1-4; CDR3 DNA: TGTGCCAGCAGTTTAGGTGGGTGGGATGAAAAACTGTTTTTT; CDR3 protein: CASSLGGWDEKLFF
CDR3 length: 15; D gene: -; clone size: -; V gene: TRBV14; J gene: TRBJ2-3; CDR3 DNA: TGTGCCAGCAGCCCCCGTGGACCTAGCACAGATACGCAGTATTTT; CDR3 protein: CASSPRGPSTDTQYF
CDR3 length: 15; D gene: TRBD1; clone size: -; V gene: TRBV20-1; J gene: TRBJ1-6; CDR3 DNA: TGCAGTGCTCCGGACAGGGAGCCCTATAATTCACCCCTCCACTTT; CDR3 protein: CSAPDREPYNSPLHF
CDR3 length: 15; D gene: TRBD1; clone size: few; V gene: TRBV9; J gene: TRBJ2-2; CDR3 DNA: TGTGCCAGCAGCGGGACAGGGGGCGCGACCGGGGAGCTGTTTTTT; CDR3 protein: CASSGTGGATGELFF
CDR3 length: 14; D gene: TRBD1; clone size: -; V gene: TRBV5-1; J gene: TRBJ1-1; CDR3 DNA: TGCGCCAGCAGCCTGCAGGGGGGTGGTGATGAAGCTTTCTTT; CDR3 protein: CASSLQGGGDEAFF
CDR3 length: 11; D gene: -; clone size: few; V gene: TRBV6-5; J gene: TRBJ2-1; CDR3 DNA: TGTGCCAGCAGACGGTTAGAGGAGCAGTTCTTC; CDR3 protein: CASRRLEEQFF
CDR3 length: 15; D gene: -; clone size: few; V gene: TRBV28; J gene: TRBJ1-4; CDR3 DNA: TGTGCCAGCTGGAGGGGAGGGGGAGGTGATGAAAAACTGTTTTTT; CDR3 protein: CASWRGGGGDEKLFF
CDR3 length: 15; D gene: -; clone size: -; V gene: TRBV12-3/TRBV12-4; J gene: TRBJ2-1; CDR3 DNA: TGTGCCAGCAGTGACCTTGGGCTAGCGTCCAATGAGCAGTTCTTC; CDR3 protein: CASSDLGLASNEQFF
CDR3 length: 11; D gene: -; clone size: -; V gene: TRBV28; J gene: TRBJ2-5; CDR3 DNA: TGTGCCAGCAGTTCCCCTCGGGAGCAGTACTTC; CDR3 protein: CASSSPREQYF
CDR3 length: 16; D gene: -; clone size: -; V gene: TRBV6-2/TRBV6-3; J gene: TRBJ2-1; CDR3 DNA: TGTGCCAGCACCCAATTGGGCGGAAGCTCCTACAATGAGCAGTTCTTC; CDR3 protein: CASTQLGGSSYNEQFF
CDR3 length: 14; D gene: -; clone size: -; V gene: TRBV5-6; J gene: TRBJ2-7; CDR3 DNA: TGTGCCAGCAGCTTGCAGCTAGCGTCGAACGAGCAGTACTTC; CDR3 protein: CASSLQLASNEQYF
CDR3 length: 12; D gene: TRBD1; clone size: few; V gene: TRBV7-9; J gene: TRBJ1-1; CDR3 DNA: TGTGCCGCACAGGGGCCCCACACTGAAGCTTTCTTT; CDR3 protein: CAAQGPHTEAFF
CDR3 length: 16; D gene: -; clone size: -; V gene: TRBV28; J gene: TRBJ2-4; CDR3 DNA: TGTGCCAGCTATGAATCCGGTGGGGGGGCCAAAAACATTCAGTACTTC; CDR3 protein: CASYESGGGAKNIQYF
CDR3 length: 13; D gene: -; clone size: -; V gene: TRBV20-1; J gene: TRBJ2-1; CDR3 DNA: TGCAATGCTAGCCCGGCAGGGTACAATGAGCAGTTCTTC; CDR3 protein: CNASPAGYNEQFF
CDR3 length: 14; D gene: -; clone size: -; V gene: TRBV6-5; J gene: TRBJ2-7; CDR3 DNA: TGTGCCAGCACCGGGTACCCGAGCTCCTACGAGCAGTACTTC; CDR3 protein: CASTGYPSSYEQYF
CDR3 length: 13; D gene: -; clone size: -; V gene: TRBV9; J gene: TRBJ2-2; CDR3 DNA: TGTGCCAGCAGCGTCGGTAAAGTTGGGGAGCTGTTTTTT; CDR3 protein: CASSVGKVGELFF